These 12 T cell receptor beta chains came from one sample sequenced in a study of CD8 T cell repertoires and HIV-1 epitope variants. The repertoire was sequenced with immunoSEQ multiplex PCR; TCRdb's copy has only in-frame clones and lacks some. The sample contains fewer than 5,500 clones, around two thirds of which appear only once. Their cognate antigens are unknown. Material: cultured CD8+ T cells derived from PBMCs. The receptors were sampled from a male donor with HIV.

The gene calls are TRBV5-6 and TRBJ1-1; TRBD1 matches at 7 bases. CDR1 is SGHDT and CDR2 is YYEEEE in the germline V gene. V shed 4 bases and J 0 bases; nucleotides not matched to a gene: 9. The CDR3 has 16 residues. This chain's CDR3 is CASSPLGQIMNTEAFF. The CDR3, as DNA: TGTGCCAGCAGCCCGCTGGGACAGATCATGAACACTGAAGCTTTCTTT.

The V gene is TRBV7-9, the J gene TRBJ2-3, with TRBD2 as a possible D gene (6 bases). V lost 5 bases and J lost 3, with 15 bases in between. Germline V CDR1 and CDR2: SEHNR, FQNEAQ (reference sequence). The CDR3 totals 15 residues. In DNA form, the CDR3 reads TGTGCCAGCAGCGCTCGGGACTCGGCGACAGATACGCAGTATTTT. It yields the protein CASSARDSATDTQYF.

The chain is built from TRBV28 and TRBJ1-1, with TRBD1 matching over 7 bases. Germline V CDR1 and CDR2: MDHEN, SYDVKM. The trim removed 4 bases at V and 4 bases at J, leaving 12 bases unmatched. This CDR3 is built from 16 residues. CDR3 sequence: CASSSPLGQLGTEAFF. The DNA for the CDR3 is TGTGCCAGCAGTTCCCCCTTGGGACAGTTGGGCACTGAAGCTTTCTTT.

The chain joins TRBV9 to TRBJ2-1; TRBD1 matches at 9 bases. The trim removed 4 bases at V and 8 bases at J, leaving 7 bases unmatched. The CDR3 is 14 residues long. Looked up from germline, CDR1 is SGDLS and CDR2 is YYNGEE. Written as DNA, the CDR3 is TGTGCCAGCAGCCCCACAGGGGGCATCTATGAGCAGTTCTTC. Its translation: CASSPTGGIYEQFF.

With respect to this clone: Other nucleotide sequences from this sample produce the same CDR3. The gene calls are TRBV5-1 and TRBJ1-2; maybe TRBD1 (6 bases). Germline lookup yields CDR1 SGHRS and CDR2 YFSETQ. Trimming took 8 bases from V and 8 from J, leaving 16 bases between them. The CDR3 covers 12 residues. In DNA form, the CDR3 reads TGCGCCAGTAGCCTCGGGGGCGGGGGCTACACCTTC. Translated: CASSLGGGGYTF.

This rearrangement joins TRBV7-5 to TRBJ2-3; TRBD1 reflects the table's D call only, with no check against the DNA. TRBV7-5 constitutes a pseudogene. This CDR3 spans 14 amino acids. For the CDR3, the DNA is TGTGCCAGAAGCCCTAGGGGCCGCACAGATACGCAGTATTTT. Translation: CARSPRGRTDTQYF.

A few counts support this clone. The gene calls are TRBV5-4 and TRBJ2-1; 8 nucleotides line up with TRBD1. V lost 0 bases, J lost 6 bases, and 8 bases stayed unmatched. CDR1 is SGHNT, CDR2 YYREEE, per germline (reference sequence). The CDR3 spans 16 residues. The DNA for the CDR3 is TGTGCCAGCAGCTTGGTTGTTGGCGGGACAGGCAATGAGCAGTTCTTC. Translation gives CASSLVVGGTGNEQFF.

The chain employs TRBV6-5 and TRBJ2-1; D tentatively reads TRBD1 or TRBD2 (5 bases each). This CDR3 has 15 residues. Germline CDR1 is MNHEY and CDR2 is SVGAGI. V shed 6 bases and J shed 4 bases, with 16 bases lying between them. The chain's CDR3 is CASRRGPKIYNEQFF. CDR3 DNA sequence: TGTGCCAGCAGGAGGGGACCAAAAATATACAATGAGCAGTTCTTC.

V usage is TRBV27 and J usage is TRBJ2-5; D is unclear. The tail of the sequence fits TRBJ2-7 better, so the J call may be wrong. Germline-derived CDR1 and CDR2 are MNHEY and SMNVEV (reference sequence). The CDR3 sequence is 14 residues long. The CDR3 coding sequence is TGTGCCAGCAGTTCAGATGTCTCGGCCTACGAGCAGTACTTC. It specifies CASSSDVSAYEQYF.

The V call is TRBV7-1, the J call TRBJ2-1, with TRBD1 as a possible D gene (9 bases). TRBV7-1 is annotated as an ORF whose role is uncertain. The CDR3 spans 16 residues. With 4 bases removed from V and 0 bases from J, the gap between germline ends came to 13 bases. CDR3: CASSLAGQGSYNEQFF. Written as DNA, the CDR3 is TGTGCCAGCAGCTTAGCGGGACAGGGCTCCTACAATGAGCAGTTCTTC.

J is TRBJ2-3 and V is TRBV9; D possibly corresponds to TRBD1 (6 bases). The CDR3 spans 16 residues. Trimming shortened V by 0 bases and J by 3 bases, and 14 bases separated the two germline ends. Looked up from germline, CDR1 is SGDLS and CDR2 is YYNGEE. The CDR3 reads CASSVVVGGGTDTQYF. The CDR3 nucleotides read TGTGCCAGCAGCGTAGTGGTAGGGGGTGGAACAGATACGCAGTATTTT.

This clone was counted a single time. The chain combines TRBV27 with TRBJ1-2, with D tentatively TRBD1 (6 bases). V shed 4 bases and J shed 4 bases, with 10 bases lying between them. Germline loops: CDR1 MNHEY, CDR2 SMNVEV (reference sequence). The CDR3 is 13 amino acids. The CDR3: CASSSGQFYGYTF. The CDR3 DNA reads TGTGCCAGCAGTTCAGGACAGTTCTATGGCTACACCTTC.